This T cell receptor (beta chain) was captured in a study of T cell responses to AZD1222 COVID-19 vaccine. Turning to the study itself: Samples with a second dose at about 4 or about 12 weeks were pooled together. Study-level points and caveats: The donor cohort was predominantly white British with a female majority, and clonal diversity may have been underestimated. Baseline testing showed seropositivity in only five to seven AZD1222 recipients. Reportedly, close to half of spike-specific TCRs are directed against unmutated variant regions.

Germline V lookup: CDR1 MNHEY, CDR2 SVGAGI. The V and J ends lost 5 bases and 2 bases, in that order; junction bases with no gene match: 1. This CDR3 contains 14 residues. Of note for this clone: Antigen: not known.

Sequenced by immunoSEQ multiplex PCR; TCRdb stores in-frame clones only, minus some. This table holds about 98,000 clones, roughly 90% found once. The chain is built from TRBV6-5 and TRBJ2-1, with 9 bases aligning to TRBD2. Sequencing used peripheral blood, obtained on day 0 of AZD1222 vaccination. The clonotype originates from an adult in good health. CDR3 nucleotides: TGTGCCAGCAGTCTAGCGGGACCCTACAATGAGCAGTTCTTC. Protein sequence: CASSLAGPYNEQFF.